This T cell receptor beta chain appears in the sequencing data of a study of cytomegalovirus exposure and HLA in healthy donors. While the first cohort had 600 to 850 subjects, the donors belonged to the separate validation cohort of about 110 subjects. CDR3 length: 15 amino acids. Germline CDR1 is SEHNR and CDR2 is FQNEAQ (reference sequence). With V trimmed by 5 bases and J by 3 bases, 9 bases remained unmatched. Some clones are missing from TCRdb's copy, which holds only in-frame ones; the method was immunoSEQ multiplex PCR. The sample has fewer than 90,000 clones; about 93% are singletons. This clonotype originated in a woman between 18 and 29 years old in good health and CMV-seronegative. The specimen sequenced was PBMCs. This sequence joins TRBV7-9 and TRBJ2-7; 8 nucleotides align to TRBD1. The CDR3 reads CASSGLGQGYYEQYF. In DNA, the CDR3 is TGTGCCAGCAGCGGACTTGGACAGGGTTACTACGAGCAGTACTTC.